A single sample gave rise to the 10 T cell receptor beta chains below, sequenced in a study of cytomegalovirus exposure and HLA in healthy donors. The PCR contained 60 Vbeta and 13 Jbeta primers. Libraries were prepared by immunoSEQ multiplex PCR; TCRdb keeps only in-frame clonotypes and omits some of them. This sample's table has about 58,000 clones. Sample: PBMCs. The receptor set was obtained from a woman between 18 and 29 years old in good health and CMV-seronegative.

The rearrangement links TRBV6-5 to TRBJ1-1; D gene uncertain. The V and J ends lost 2 bases and 4 bases respectively, with 8 bases between them. Germline-derived CDR1 and CDR2 are MNHEY and SVGAGI. The CDR3 is 13 residues long. The CDR3 region has the DNA TGTGCCAGCAGTTACCCCGGAGGCACTGAAGCTTTCTTT. It translates to CASSYPGGTEAFF.

Points on this clone: Additional DNA sequences in this sample encode the identical CDR3. The V and J genes are TRBV5-1 and TRBJ1-6, with D tentatively TRBD1 (6 bases). The CDR3 runs to 13 residues. The V and J ends lost 4 bases and 11 bases respectively, with 13 bases between them. CDR1 and CDR2 (germline): SGHRS, YFSETQ. The DNA for the CDR3 is TGCGCCAGCAGCACAGGACAGACTACACCCCTCCACTTT. Its protein is CASSTGQTTPLHF.

The V gene is TRBV30, the J gene TRBJ1-3; 7 nucleotides line up with TRBD1. The germline V gene has CDR1 GTSNPN and CDR2 SVGIG (reference sequence). The CDR3 length is 14 residues. Trimming took 0 bases from V and 5 from J; bases not matched to a gene: 4. CDR3: CAWSVDRVRNTIYF. CDR3 sequence (DNA): TGTGCCTGGAGTGTTGACAGGGTCAGAAACACCATATATTTT.

The chain links TRBV13 to TRBJ2-7, with D possibly matching TRBD2 (6 bases). The V end was cut by 4 bases, the J end by 2 bases, with 15 bases between. The CDR3 runs to 15 residues. The germline gives CDR1 PRHDT, CDR2 FYEKMQ (reference sequence). The DNA for the CDR3 is TGTGCCAGCAGCTCGCCTGCTGGGGGGACCTACGAGCAGTACTTC. Its protein is CASSSPAGGTYEQYF.

The chain recombines TRBV6-4 with TRBJ1-5, with no clear D. Deletions cut 7 bases from V and 4 bases from J, with 11 bases between. Germline V CDR1 and CDR2: MRHNA, SNTAGT. This CDR3 comprises 13 residues. The CDR3 DNA reads TGTGCCAGCACGTCGACACCTAATCAGCCCCAGCATTTT. Protein product: CASTSTPNQPQHF.

DNA of the CDR3: TGTGCCAGCAGTCCGGGACTTCAAGAGACCCAGTACTTC. It is translated as CASSPGLQETQYF. V usage is TRBV6-6 and J usage is TRBJ2-5; a possible D gene is TRBD2 (6 bases). Germline assignment: CDR1 MNHNY and CDR2 SVGAGI (reference sequence). The V gene lost 5 bases and the J gene lost 2 bases, with 9 bases spanning the gap. The CDR3 consists of 13 residues.

The V gene is TRBV28, the J gene TRBJ1-6; D gene ambiguous. The V end lost 1 base, the J end lost 9 bases, and 4 bases lay between the germline ends. In germline, CDR1 is MDHEN, CDR2 SYDVKM. The CDR3 is 12 amino acids. DNA of the CDR3: TGTGCCAGCAGTTTATTTAGTTCACCCCTCCACTTT. It codes for CASSLFSSPLHF.

Comments on this clone: The sample has other DNA sequences that encode this CDR3 too. The chain is built from TRBV18 and TRBJ1-1; weak D call: TRBD1 (6 bases). CDR3 length: 17 amino acids. Trimming removed 6 bases at V and 0 bases at J, with 20 bases between. CDR1 and CDR2 (germline): KGHSH, LQKENI. The DNA of the CDR3 is TGTGCCAGCTCGCGACAGGCCATCTCCCACATGAACACTGAAGCTTTCTTT. This translates into CASSRQAISHMNTEAFF.

J is TRBJ2-7 and V is TRBV5-1; D is unresolved. This CDR3 is built from 16 residues. The ends were cut back, 0 bases at V and 1 base at J, with 14 bases in the middle. Germline assignment: CDR1 SGHRS and CDR2 YFSETQ. The CDR3 region is CASSLGRQVRSYEQYF. CDR3 in DNA: TGCGCCAGCAGCTTGGGGCGCCAGGTAAGATCCTACGAGCAGTACTTC.

This chain joins TRBV2 and TRBJ1-1; no firm D call. Trimming pared 8 bases from V and 8 bases from J, leaving 9 bases between. The CDR3 has 10 residues. The germline gives CDR1 SNHLY, CDR2 FYNNEI. The CDR3 bases are TGTGCCAGCCGAGGGAAGGAAGCTTTCTTT. Translation gives CASRGKEAFF.